This TCR beta chain was obtained from a study of blood T cell repertoires in COVID-19. In the authors' workflow: Reference gene primers were amplified, and this amplification served to estimate nucleated cell counts. The protocol was immunoSEQ multiplex PCR, while the TCRdb copy is restricted to in-frame clones and leaves out a portion. V and J calls and clone size come straight from that table; D and trimming were deduced from the DNA. This table holds about 350,000 clones, approximately 84% found once. V was trimmed by 5 bases and J by 1 base, leaving 11 bases between them. The CDR3 covers 14 residues. CDR1 is LNHDA and CDR2 is SQIVND in the germline V gene (reference sequence). Those who participated ranged in age from roughly 18 to 89 years and resided in under 25 US areas. The study assigned cohorts using participant-reported clinical history.

This chain uses TRBV19 with TRBJ2-5; D might be TRBD2 (5 bases). What was sequenced was PBMCs or T cells enriched from blood (not recorded which). This TCR was recovered from a woman aged 25 to 39 who had recovered from COVID-19. The CDR3 DNA sequence: TGTGCCAGTAGTCCTGATCTAGCCCAAGAGACCCAGTACTTC. Protein product: CASSPDLAQETQYF.